This T cell receptor (beta chain) was captured in a study of T cells expressing NK-cell markers. For the study at large: Underlying the TCR beta repertoires were sorted CD3+CD56+NKG2C+, CD3+CD56+NKG2C- and CD3+CD56-NKG2C+ T cells.

Concerning this clonotype: Its specificity is unknown.

Reprocessing the 5' RACE reads, TCRdb reports a single entry for every CDR3 protein and omits DNA. This sample's table has some 150,000 distinct CDR3 sequences. This CDR3 has 14 residues. Overall study results and limits: Dominant NKG2C+ clonotype frequencies of about 1.0-7.0% of CD8+ T cells were measured in over five donors.

The clonotype was recovered from a woman between 50 and 59 years old in good health. J is TRBJ2-7 and V is TRBV12-3 or TRBV12-4; TCRdb gives TRBD1 as the D gene, but with no DNA this cannot be confirmed. The sample comprised blood T cells: a sorted CD56 or NKG2C T cell subset, CD4+ or CD8+ T cells, or bulk PBMC T cells (not recorded which). CDR3: CASSPDRGGYEQYF.